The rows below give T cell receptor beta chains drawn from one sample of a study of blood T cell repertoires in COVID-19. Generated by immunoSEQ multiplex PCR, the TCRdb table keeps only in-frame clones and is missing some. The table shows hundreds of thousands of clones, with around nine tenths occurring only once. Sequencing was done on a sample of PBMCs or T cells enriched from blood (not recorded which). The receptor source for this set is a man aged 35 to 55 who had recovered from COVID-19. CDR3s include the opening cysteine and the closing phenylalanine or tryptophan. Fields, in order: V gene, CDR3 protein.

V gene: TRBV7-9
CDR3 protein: CASSLVSSSGNTIYF

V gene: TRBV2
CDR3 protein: CASSVYSGNTGELFF

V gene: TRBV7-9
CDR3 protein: CASSSSLGDTQYF

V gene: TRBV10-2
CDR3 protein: CASRRTGGDATNEKLFF

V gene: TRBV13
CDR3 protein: CASSIYRADTQYF

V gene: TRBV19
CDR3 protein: CARRPVQSYGYTF

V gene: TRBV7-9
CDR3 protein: CASRLAGVVTGELFF

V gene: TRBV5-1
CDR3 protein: CASSQGGNTEAFF

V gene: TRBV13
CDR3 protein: CASSSLGLAYEQYF

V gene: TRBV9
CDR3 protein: CASSAMPGQGADGYTF

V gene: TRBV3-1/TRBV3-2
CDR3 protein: CASSQGWLAGVYEQYF

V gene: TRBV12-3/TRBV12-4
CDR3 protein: CASSSTVNYGYTF

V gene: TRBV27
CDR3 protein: CASSFGGLSNQPQHF

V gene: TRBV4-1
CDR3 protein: CASSQMGGSSQDTQYF

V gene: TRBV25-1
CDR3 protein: CASSEYGDTEAFF

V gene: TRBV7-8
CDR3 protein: CASGTETGTWVANQPQHF

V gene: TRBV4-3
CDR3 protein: CASSRGTPDTQYF

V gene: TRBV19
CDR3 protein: CASTYLTGYGYTF

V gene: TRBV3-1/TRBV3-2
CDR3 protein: CASSQVYRAYNEQFF

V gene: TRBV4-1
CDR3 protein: CASSQPMDREISEQYF

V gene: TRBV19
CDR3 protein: CASSAGTGASTDTQYF

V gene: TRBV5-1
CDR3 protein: CASSLETGGELFF

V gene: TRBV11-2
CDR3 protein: CASSLVQGNYEQYF

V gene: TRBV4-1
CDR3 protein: CASSPQGATTNYGYTF

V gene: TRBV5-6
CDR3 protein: CASRAPGLAGLNTGELFF

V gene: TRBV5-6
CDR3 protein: CASSNSGGVKTQYF

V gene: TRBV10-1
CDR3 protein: CASSERSGQETQYF

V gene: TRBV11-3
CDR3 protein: CASSFDRGRNTGELFF

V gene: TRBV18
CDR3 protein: CASSLGTGGSNSPLHF

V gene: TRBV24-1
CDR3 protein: CATSDSRQTSTDTQYF

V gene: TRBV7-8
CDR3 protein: CASSRLAVTNYEQYF

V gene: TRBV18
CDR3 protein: CASFAGTGTETQYF

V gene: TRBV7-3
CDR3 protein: CASSLSGAGGDGYTF

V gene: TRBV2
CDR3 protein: CAREISGGGETQYF

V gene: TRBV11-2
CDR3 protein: CASSLAAGSSTDTQYF

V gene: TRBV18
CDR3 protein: CASSPASSYEQYF

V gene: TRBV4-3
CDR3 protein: CASSQDRDRKLFTDTQYF

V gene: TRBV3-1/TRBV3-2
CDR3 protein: CASTRAGNRETQYF

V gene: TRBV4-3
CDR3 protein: CASSLLAWRTSGRTNTGELFF

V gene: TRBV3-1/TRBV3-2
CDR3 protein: CASSQFGQGTDTQYF

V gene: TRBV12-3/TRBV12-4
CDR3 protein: CASSPDWSTEAFF

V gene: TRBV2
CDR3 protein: CASRRTPAGDQPQHF

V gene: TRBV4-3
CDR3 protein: CASSQKTGSLKNGGEQFF

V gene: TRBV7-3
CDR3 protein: CASSLASRGQETQYF

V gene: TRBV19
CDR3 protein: CASSIRSGNYGYTF

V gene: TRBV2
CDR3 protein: CASSGPGQGIRETQYF

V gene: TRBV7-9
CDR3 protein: CASSFGGQGSEQYF

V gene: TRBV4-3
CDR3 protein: CASSQEWGGNTEAFF

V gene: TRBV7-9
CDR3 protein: CASSPSTGSSGNTIYF

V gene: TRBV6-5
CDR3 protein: CASGSGATDTQYF

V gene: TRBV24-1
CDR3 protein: CATSETSGPYNEQFF

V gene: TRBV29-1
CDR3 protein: CSVVQRDSYEQYF

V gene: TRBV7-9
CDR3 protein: CASTPRGGGYTDTQYF

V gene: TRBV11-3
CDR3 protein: CASSLDRDTRGYTF

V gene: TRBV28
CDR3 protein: CASSFFPDRDEQYF

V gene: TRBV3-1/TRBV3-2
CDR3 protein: CASSQSGSGNTIYF

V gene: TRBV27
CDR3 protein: CASSFEGAANYGYTF

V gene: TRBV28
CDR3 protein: CASSLLGQQNTGELFF

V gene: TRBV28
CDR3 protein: CASSFGHTFYNSPLHF

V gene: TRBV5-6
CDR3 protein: CASSLWTGQMNTEAFF